One sample yielded the 21 T cell receptor beta chains listed below, sequenced in a study of shared clonotypes between healthy human individuals (dated by TCRdb to 2020 to 2021). The library was produced with the immunoSEQ multiplex PCR assay. Here the immuneACCESS table is served through TCRdb, limited to in-frame sequences with V and J called. Missing clones are a known gap in these copies; in checked studies unresolved V genes cover under half, and the rest lacks a known reason. The sample table records approximately 440,000 clones; approximately 71% of these occur just once. Clones ranked in the top ten supply around 11% of the sample. Sequenced: PBMCs. Receptor source: a woman aged 40 to 50 in good health. Some clones in this sample may be carry-over from other donors' samples.

The rearrangement uses TRBV5-4 and TRBJ2-5, with 10 bases lining up with TRBD2. Germline V gene sequence: CDR1 SGHNT, CDR2 YYREEE (reference sequence). The V gene end was trimmed by 10 bases and the J gene end by 2 bases; junction bases not matched to a gene: 5. The CDR3 loop spans 13 amino acids. The CDR3 here is CAHRTSGQETQYF. CDR3 DNA: TGTGCCCACAGGACTAGCGGACAAGAGACCCAGTACTTC.

Regarding this clone: A far larger clone is just one base off, so this is likely a read error. This chain connects TRBV7-9 to TRBJ2-7; 7 nucleotides agree with TRBD2. The germline CDR1 and CDR2 sequences are SEHNR and FQNEAQ (reference sequence). This CDR3 contains 15 residues. The CDR3 DNA reads TGTGCCTGCAGCTTAGGCGGGGGATCGTTCGGCGAGCAGTACTTC. This translates into CACSLGGGSFGEQYF.

V is TRBV6-5 and J is TRBJ2-7; possibly TRBD1 or TRBD2 for D (5 bases each). V was clipped by 9 bases and J by 2 bases, with 11 bases between them. Germline CDR1 and CDR2: MNHEY and SVGAGI. This CDR3 has 12 residues. The CDR3 sequence: CASLGDTYEQYF. DNA for the CDR3: TGTGCCAGTCTGGGGGATACCTACGAGCAGTACTTC.

J is TRBJ1-1 and V is TRBV15, with D tentatively TRBD1 (5 bases). Trimming shortened V by 3 bases and J by 4 bases, and 9 bases separated the two germline ends. CDR3 length: 13 residues. Looked up from germline, CDR1 is LNHNV and CDR2 is YYDKDF (reference sequence). The CDR3 protein is CATSRQGATEAFF. CDR3 nucleotide sequence: TGTGCCACCAGCAGGCAGGGTGCCACTGAAGCTTTCTTT.

V usage is TRBV30 and J usage is TRBJ2-7; D is uncertain. This CDR3 contains 12 residues. Germline loops: CDR1 GTSNPN, CDR2 SVGIG (reference sequence). The V end was cut by 7 bases, the J end by 1 base, with 11 bases between. CDR3 coding DNA: TGTGCCTCCCAGACGGTATCCTACGAGCAGTACTTC. Residues: CASQTVSYEQYF.

Concerning this clone itself: The sample holds other DNA sequences that translate to the same CDR3. The J gene is TRBJ2-1, the V gene TRBV7-2, with a weak D call TRBD2 (5 bases). Germline V CDR1 and CDR2: SGHTA, FQGNSA. V dropped 5 bases and J dropped 4 bases, with 9 bases sitting between them. The CDR3 is made up of 13 amino acids. CDR3: CASSRGRYNEQFF. The DNA for the CDR3 is TGTGCCAGCAGCCGGGGTCGTTACAATGAGCAGTTCTTC.

This clone was seen a handful of times. The chain couples TRBV5-4 to TRBJ2-7, with D tentatively TRBD2 (5 bases). The V gene's germline CDR1 is SGHNT and CDR2 YYREEE (reference sequence). Trimming took 2 bases from V and 7 from J, leaving 10 bases between them. The CDR3 length is 12 residues. The CDR3: CASSFYPGEQYF. In nucleotides, the CDR3 is TGTGCCAGCAGCTTTTACCCGGGGGAGCAGTACTTC.

The chain couples TRBV29-1 to TRBJ2-1, with D possibly TRBD2 on 5 matching bases. The CDR3 spans 13 residues. Germline CDR1 and CDR2: SQVTM and ANQGSEA. V dropped 6 bases and J dropped 0 bases, with 9 bases sitting between them. The CDR3 here is CSVGLVSYNEQFF. The CDR3 bases are TGCAGCGTCGGACTGGTCTCCTACAATGAGCAGTTCTTC.

In regard to this clone: This may arise from a read error, as a much more abundant clone is one base away. In the same sample, other DNA sequences code for this CDR3. The rearrangement joins TRBV7-2 to TRBJ1-4; D is uncertain. Germline loops: CDR1 SGHTA, CDR2 FQGNSA. Trimming took 2 bases from V and 5 from J, leaving 12 bases between them. The CDR3 sequence is 15 residues long. Here the CDR3 reads CASSLIAGRNEKLFF. The CDR3 DNA sequence: TGTGCCAGCAGCTTAATAGCAGGTCGGAATGAAAAACTGTTTTTT.

The chain links TRBV7-9 to TRBJ1-4; the D is unclear. The CDR3 is made up of 14 amino acids. V was shortened by 2 bases and J by 7 bases, with 11 bases between the two germline ends. Germline loops: CDR1 SEHNR, CDR2 FQNEAQ (reference sequence). CDR3 residues: CASSLTVEGEKLFF. The CDR3 coding sequence is TGTGCCAGCAGCTTAACAGTGGAAGGTGAAAAACTGTTTTTT.

The rearrangement uses TRBV5-1 and TRBJ2-5, with D unclear. The V gene's germline CDR1 is SGHRS and CDR2 YFSETQ. This CDR3 has 13 residues. V lost 6 bases and J lost 3, with 12 bases in between. The CDR3 sequence: CASTRRPEETQYF. CDR3 coding DNA: TGCGCCAGCACAAGGCGGCCCGAAGAGACCCAGTACTTC.

The chain is built from TRBV7-8 and TRBJ2-5; D ambiguous. CDR3 length: 14 amino acids. V was trimmed by 1 base and J by 5 bases, leaving 11 bases between them. Germline V lookup: CDR1 SGHVS, CDR2 FQNEAQ. CDR3 nucleotide sequence: TGTGCCAGCAGCTTAGATCGCTACGGGGAGACCCAGTACTTC. Translation: CASSLDRYGETQYF.

This chain joins TRBV9 and TRBJ2-7; 11 positions match TRBD2. Germline CDR1 SGDLS, CDR2 YYNGEE. The CDR3 covers 15 residues. Unmatched junction bases numbered 3, after V lost 0 bases and J lost 4 bases. This CDR3 is CASSVVAGGEYEQYF. The CDR3 nucleotides are TGTGCCAGCAGCGTAGTAGCGGGAGGGGAATACGAGCAGTACTTC. Drawing the rest from reference TRBV9 and TRBJ2-7, the complete variable domain is DSGVTQTPKHLITATGQRVTLRCSPRSGDLSVYWYQQSLDQGLQFLIQYYNGEERAKGNILERFSAQQFPDLHSELNLSSLELGDSALYFCASSVVAGGEYEQYFGPGTRLTVT.

V gene TRBV27 combines with J gene TRBJ2-7, with 11 bases lining up with TRBD2. The CDR3 is 17 residues long. Germline V gene lookup returns CDR1 MNHEY and CDR2 SMNVEV (reference sequence). Trimming cost V 4 bases and J 0 bases; bases outside gene matches: 8. The CDR3, as DNA: TGTGCCAGCAGTTCCCTCATAGCGGGAGGGTCCTCCTACGAGCAGTACTTC. It translates to CASSSLIAGGSSYEQYF.

This chain uses TRBV6-4 with TRBJ2-1, with 12 positions matching TRBD2. The CDR3 loop spans 14 amino acids. V lost 7 bases and J lost 7; bases outside the gene matches: 5. Germline CDR1 MRHNA, CDR2 SNTAGT. The CDR3 region has the DNA TGTGCCAGCAAAATACTAGCGGGAGGAAATGAGCAGTTCTTC. Amino acid sequence: CASKILAGGNEQFF.

The chain employs TRBV15 and TRBJ2-1, with 10 bases matching TRBD1. There are 16 residues in the CDR3. Germline trimming cut 2 bases from V and 4 bases from J; bases unmatched to any gene: 5. Looked up from germline, CDR1 is LNHNV and CDR2 is YYDKDF (reference sequence). In nucleotides, the CDR3 is TGTGCCACCAGCAGATTGACAGGGGGCGCGTACAATGAGCAGTTCTTC. It specifies CATSRLTGGAYNEQFF.

This chain joins TRBV5-1 and TRBJ2-5; TRBD2 aligns across 8 bases. The tail of the sequence fits TRBJ2-7 better, so the J call may be wrong. Germline loops: CDR1 SGHRS, CDR2 YFSETQ. CDR3 length equals 15 residues. CDR3 sequence: CASSWGTSGLYEQYF. DNA of the CDR3: TGCGCCAGCAGCTGGGGAACTAGCGGCCTCTACGAGCAGTACTTC.

This chain uses TRBV9 with TRBJ2-5; D perhaps matches TRBD2 (6 bases). The V and J ends lost 0 bases and 5 bases respectively, with 11 bases between them. Germline V gene lookup returns CDR1 SGDLS and CDR2 YYNGEE. CDR3 size: 14 residues. The CDR3 nucleotides read TGTGCCAGCAGCGTAGGGGGGGTTAGGGAGACCCAGTACTTC. This gives the protein CASSVGGVRETQYF.

CDR3 in amino acids: CASSEGLAGYNEQFF. Here the CDR3 DNA reads TGCGCCAGCAGTGAAGGACTAGCGGGCTACAATGAGCAGTTCTTC. This chain links TRBV10-2 with TRBJ2-1, with TRBD2 matching 11 bases. CDR3 length: 15 amino acids. V dropped 3 bases and J dropped 3; count of bases not matched to a gene: 1. Germline V gene data show CDR1 as WSHSY and CDR2 as SAAADI.

This chain joins TRBV9 and TRBJ2-7, with TRBD1 as a possible D gene (6 bases). The CDR3 is 16 residues long. V lost 0 bases and J lost 6, with 19 bases in between. Per germline, CDR1 SGDLS and CDR2 YYNGEE. CDR3 coding DNA: TGTGCCAGCAGCGTAGGGACAGTGGTGGGTATGGGCGAGCAGTACTTC. As protein: CASSVGTVVGMGEQYF.

In its sample, this clone was seen once. This chain joins TRBV28 and TRBJ2-7; 9 nucleotides line up with TRBD1. There are 16 residues in the CDR3. CDR1 and CDR2 (germline): MDHEN, SYDVKM. Trimming took 4 bases from V and 5 from J; bases not matched to a gene: 12. CDR3: CASSSHPGQGDHEQYF. As DNA, the CDR3 is TGTGCCAGCAGTTCCCACCCGGGACAGGGAGATCACGAGCAGTACTTC.